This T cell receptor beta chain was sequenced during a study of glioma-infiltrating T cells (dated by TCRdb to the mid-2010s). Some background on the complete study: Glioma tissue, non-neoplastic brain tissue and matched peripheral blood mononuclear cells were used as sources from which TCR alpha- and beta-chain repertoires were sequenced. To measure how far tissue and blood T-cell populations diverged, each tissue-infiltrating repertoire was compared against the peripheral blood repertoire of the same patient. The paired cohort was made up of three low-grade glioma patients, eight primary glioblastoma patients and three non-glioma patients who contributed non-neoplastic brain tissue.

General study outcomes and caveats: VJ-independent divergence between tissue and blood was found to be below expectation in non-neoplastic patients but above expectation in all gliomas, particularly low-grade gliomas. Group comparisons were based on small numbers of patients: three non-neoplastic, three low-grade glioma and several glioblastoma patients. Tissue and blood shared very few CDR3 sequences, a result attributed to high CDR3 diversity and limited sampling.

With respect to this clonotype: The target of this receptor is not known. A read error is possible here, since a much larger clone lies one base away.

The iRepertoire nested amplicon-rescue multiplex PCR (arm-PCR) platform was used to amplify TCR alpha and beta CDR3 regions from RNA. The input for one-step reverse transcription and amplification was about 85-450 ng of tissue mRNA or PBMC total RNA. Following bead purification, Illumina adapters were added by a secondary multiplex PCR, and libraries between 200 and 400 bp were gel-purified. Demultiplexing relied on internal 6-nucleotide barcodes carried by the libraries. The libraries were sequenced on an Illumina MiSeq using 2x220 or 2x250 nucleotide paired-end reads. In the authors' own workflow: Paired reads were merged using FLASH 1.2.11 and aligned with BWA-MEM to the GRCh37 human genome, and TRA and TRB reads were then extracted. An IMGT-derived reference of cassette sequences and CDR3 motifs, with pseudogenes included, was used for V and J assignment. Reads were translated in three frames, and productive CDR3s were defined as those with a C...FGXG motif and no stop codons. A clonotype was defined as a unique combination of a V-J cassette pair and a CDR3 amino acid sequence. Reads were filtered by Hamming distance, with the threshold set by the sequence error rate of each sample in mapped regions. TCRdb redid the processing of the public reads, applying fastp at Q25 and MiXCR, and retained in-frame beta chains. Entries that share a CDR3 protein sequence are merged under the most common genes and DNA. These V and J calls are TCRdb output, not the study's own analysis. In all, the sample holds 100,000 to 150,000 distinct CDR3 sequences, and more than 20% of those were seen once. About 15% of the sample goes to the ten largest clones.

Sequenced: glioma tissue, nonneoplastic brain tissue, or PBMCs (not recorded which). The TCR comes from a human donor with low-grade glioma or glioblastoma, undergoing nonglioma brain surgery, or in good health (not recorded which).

The DNA sequence follows: TGCAGTGCTACGTTGGGGGTTAGCTCTAGAAACACCATATATTTT. Its protein reads: CSATLGVSSRNTIYF. The receptor chain draws on TRBV20-1 and TRBJ1-3; TRBD1 is possibly the D segment (5 matching bases). Its CDR3 holds 15 amino acids, cysteine through phenylalanine. Only the CDR3 portion is preserved as DNA: 45 bases, with reading frame beginning at the first base. Based on the germline V gene (reference sequence), the CDR1 and CDR2 sequences are DFQATT and SNEGSKA.